This T cell receptor (beta chain) was sequenced in a study of regulatory T cells in long-lasting Graves disease. For the study at large: Positive TSH receptor antibodies alongside over 5 years of antithyroid drugs were what marked Graves' disease as persistent. Study conclusions and caveats: Persistent Graves' patients showed a TCR diversity that was lower than that of newly diagnosed ones. New patients shared approximately 970 public clonotypes, and persistent patients shared more, with a few thousand. Persistent cases favored TRBV28, TRBJ1-2 and TRBJ2-5.

Regarding time point: persistent/refractory GD, antithyroid drugs over 5 years with positive TRAb. Construction of the TCR library relied on RNA isolated from PBMCs. Note on this clonotype: Its antigen is undetermined.

After removal of 6 bases from V and 0 bases from J, the junction contained 5 bases not matched to a gene. Germline CDR1 is DFQATT and CDR2 is SNEGSKA (reference sequence). The CDR3 is 15 amino acids. CDR3 regions were amplified by Arm-PCR using iRepertoire HTBI primers to build TCR beta libraries. Via MiXCR, TCRdb re-called the multiplex PCR reads, giving one row per CDR3 protein. Among 310,000 or so distinct CDR3 sequences listed, around a fifth were seen once. The sequence came from a female donor with Graves disease. The chain combines TRBV20-1 with TRBJ2-5; 12 bases line up with TRBD2. Sample: peripheral blood mononuclear cells (PBMCs), taken when the disease was refractory, from a patient treated with antithyroid drugs. The CDR3 reads CSAFGTSGYQETQYF. CDR3 DNA sequence: TGCAGTGCCTTCGGGACTAGCGGGTACCAAGAGACCCAGTACTTC.